This is a list of T cell receptor beta chains from one sample in a study of Ad26.COV2.S vaccination and SARS-CoV-2 variants. Using immunoSEQ multiplex PCR, the repertoire was profiled, and TCRdb retains in-frame clones only, with some absent. This sample has about 350,000 clones, with about 90% found just once. The starting material was peripheral blood, obtained after recovery from COVID-19. The receptors here all came from a human donor who had recovered from COVID-19. Both conserved end residues are part of each CDR3. The order of the fields is D gene, V gene, J gene, clone size, CDR3 DNA, CDR3 protein. The D gene is left open where the match is weak. Clone size is stated in some rows and not others, as once, few, many or a class when expanded.

TRBD1,TRBV7-9,TRBJ1-1,NA,TGTGCCAGCAGCCCGAGGACAGGAGGAATGTCTGAAGCTTTCTTT,CASSPRTGGMSEAFF
TRBD2,TRBV7-8,TRBJ2-1,NA,TGTGCCAGCAGGCCCTCTGAGGCGGGGGAGTACCATGAGCAGTTCTTC,CASRPSEAGEYHEQFF
TRBD2,TRBV4-3,TRBJ2-1,NA,TGCGCCAGCAGCCTTATAGCTAGCGGGGCTTACAATGAGCAGTTCTTC,CASSLIASGAYNEQFF
TRBD1,TRBV6-5,TRBJ2-2,NA,TGTGCCAGCAGTTACCTGGACAGGGTGGCCGGGGAGCTGTTTTTT,CASSYLDRVAGELFF
NA,TRBV6-5,TRBJ2-2,NA,TGTGCCAGCAGTTACTCGACTCAGGGGAGCACCGGGGAGCTGTTTTTT,CASSYSTQGSTGELFF
NA,TRBV19,TRBJ2-7,NA,TGTGCCAGTAGTATGTCCAATAAAGAGCAGTACTTC,CASSMSNKEQYF
NA,TRBV10-2,TRBJ1-1,once,TGCGCCAGCGGGCAGGGGCCGTTAGCTTTCTTT,CASGQGPLAFF
NA,TRBV6-5,TRBJ1-4,NA,TGTGCCAGCACCTTTCAGGGATATTATGAAAAACTGTTTTTT,CASTFQGYYEKLFF
NA,TRBV29-1,TRBJ1-1,NA,TGCAGCGCGAGTTCCTTTTGGGGGGTAAACACTGAAGCTTTCTTT,CSASSFWGVNTEAFF
TRBD2,TRBV7-2,TRBJ2-1,NA,TGTGCCAGCAGCCCCCCCGGGACTACAACCTACAATGAGCAGTTCTTC,CASSPPGTTTYNEQFF
NA,TRBV7-2,TRBJ2-2,NA,TGTGCCAGCAGCCAAAGACAGACCTCACGTCTTCGGGTCCCCGGGGAGCTGTTTTTT,CASSQRQTSRLRVPGELFF
TRBD1,TRBV5-4,TRBJ2-5,NA,TGTGCCAGCAGGATTGGACAGGAACAAGAGACCCAGTACTTC,CASRIGQEQETQYF
NA,TRBV6-2/TRBV6-3,TRBJ1-3,NA,TGTGCCAGCAGTTACGCGGACGGAAGATCTGGAAACACCATATATTTT,CASSYADGRSGNTIYF
NA,TRBV7-6,TRBJ2-6,few,TGTGCCAGCAGCGGGGGCTCTGGGGCCAACGTCCTGACTTTC,CASSGGSGANVLTF
NA,TRBV27,TRBJ2-7,NA,TGTGCCAGCAGTTTACTGGGGGAAATAAGGTACGAGCAGTACTTC,CASSLLGEIRYEQYF
TRBD2,TRBV5-1,TRBJ2-1,NA,TGCGCCAGCAGCTACCTTGGGACTAGCGGGGGGGCCGTGAATGAGCAGTTCTTC,CASSYLGTSGGAVNEQFF
NA,TRBV12-3/TRBV12-4,TRBJ1-1,NA,TGTGCCAGCAGTTTTGGTGGGGATACTGAAGCTTTCTTT,CASSFGGDTEAFF
NA,TRBV27,TRBJ2-6,NA,TGTGCCAGCAGTCTCGCCCCTGGGGCCAACGTCCTGACTTTC,CASSLAPGANVLTF
NA,TRBV19,TRBJ1-3,once,TGTGCCAGTAGTAGAGACAGGTCCTTCGCTGGAAACACCATATATTTT,CASSRDRSFAGNTIYF
NA,TRBV7-9,TRBJ1-6,NA,TGTGCCAGCAGCTTAGAGTTCGGTAATTCACCCCTCCACTTT,CASSLEFGNSPLHF
TRBD1,TRBV7-6,TRBJ2-5,NA,TGTGCCAGCAGCAACAGACAGGGCCAAGAGACCCAGTACTTC,CASSNRQGQETQYF
NA,TRBV25-1,TRBJ2-3,NA,TGTGCCAGCAGTGAATACAGGGCATCAGATACGCAGTATTTT,CASSEYRASDTQYF
NA,TRBV2,TRBJ1-3,NA,TGTGCCAGCAGTGGGCGGACAGCTGGAAACACCATATATTTT,CASSGRTAGNTIYF
TRBD1,TRBV5-1,TRBJ2-2,once,TGCGCCAGCAGCTTTGGCAGGGGGCATCCCGGGGAGCTGTTTTTT,CASSFGRGHPGELFF
NA,TRBV12-3/TRBV12-4,TRBJ1-1,NA,TGTGCCAGCAGTTTAGGGGGAGACACTGAAGCTTTCTTT,CASSLGGDTEAFF
NA,TRBV7-9,TRBJ2-5,NA,TGTGCCAGCAGCTTAACTGCGAGCCTCCAAGAGACCCAGTACTTC,CASSLTASLQETQYF
NA,TRBV6-5,TRBJ2-4,NA,TGTGCCAGCAGTCCCTCCGGGGGATACCTAAACATTCAGTACTTC,CASSPSGGYLNIQYF
NA,TRBV6-5,TRBJ2-5,NA,TGTGCCAGCAGTTACTCATATCAAGAGACCCAGTACTTC,CASSYSYQETQYF
TRBD1,TRBV5-1,TRBJ2-5,NA,TGCGCCAGCAGCGGAGGGACAGGGCCAGGGACCCAGTACTTC,CASSGGTGPGTQYF
TRBD1,TRBV15,TRBJ1-2,NA,TGTGCCACCAGCCAGGGACAGGGCTTCTATGGCTACACCTTC,CATSQGQGFYGYTF
NA,TRBV7-9,TRBJ1-2,NA,TGTGCCAGCAGCTTAGCGCTCCAGGGCAGAATAATTAACTATGGCTACACCTTC,CASSLALQGRIINYGYTF
NA,TRBV6-5,TRBJ2-1,NA,TGTGCCAGCACTCGGCCGCCTCAGGAGCAGTTCTTC,CASTRPPQEQFF
NA,TRBV19,TRBJ1-2,NA,TGTGCCAGTGGGCAAAATACAGGCAGTAACTATGGCTACACCTTC,CASGQNTGSNYGYTF
NA,TRBV5-4,TRBJ2-7,NA,TGTGCCAGCACCCGTGGGGGCCTGGGAACCTACGAGCAGTACTTC,CASTRGGLGTYEQYF
NA,TRBV6-5,TRBJ1-3,NA,TGTGCCAGCAGTCCCCCAGGGAACTCTGGAAACACCATATATTTT,CASSPPGNSGNTIYF
NA,TRBV19,TRBJ2-7,once,TGTGCCAGTAAAAGGGCAGGAGTCCACGAGCAGTACTTC,CASKRAGVHEQYF
NA,TRBV13,TRBJ1-2,NA,TGTGCCAGCAGCAAACAGGGAGTGATAGACTATGGCTACACCTTC,CASSKQGVIDYGYTF
NA,TRBV6-5,TRBJ1-4,NA,TGTGCCAGCGGGAGAGGGGAGGATGAAAAACTGTTTTTT,CASGRGEDEKLFF
TRBD1,TRBV12-5,TRBJ1-2,NA,TGTGCTAGTGGCATAGGGGACAGGGCTTATGGTGGCTACACCTTC,CASGIGDRAYGGYTF
TRBD1,TRBV7-8,TRBJ2-7,NA,TGTGCCAGCAGCTTAGAACGGGACAGGGGAAATTCCTACGAGCAGTACTTC,CASSLERDRGNSYEQYF
TRBD1,TRBV7-6,TRBJ2-2,NA,TGTGCCAGCAGCGCAACAGGGGGGCCCGGGGAGCTGTTTTTT,CASSATGGPGELFF
NA,TRBV14,TRBJ2-5,NA,TGTGCCAGCAGCCAAGTCCATATTTGGGGCGGGGAGACCCAGTACTTC,CASSQVHIWGGETQYF
NA,TRBV12-1,TRBJ1-1,NA,TGTGCCAGCAGCCCCGTCCTAGAGTGGAACACTGAAGCTTTCTTT,CASSPVLEWNTEAFF
NA,TRBV4-2,TRBJ1-4,NA,TGTGCCAGCAGCCAAGATGGCGCCTCGGGGCCCTTTAATGAAAAACTGTTTTTT,CASSQDGASGPFNEKLFF
TRBD2,TRBV7-4,TRBJ2-5,NA,TGTGCCAGCAGCCCGGGACTAGCCACGGGAAGAGAGACCCAGTACTTC,CASSPGLATGRETQYF
NA,TRBV11-2,TRBJ1-1,NA,TGTGCCAGCAGCTTAACTGGGCAGTCCAACACTGAAGCTTTCTTT,CASSLTGQSNTEAFF
NA,TRBV20-1,TRBJ2-2,NA,TGCAGTGCTAGTATGACAGGAAACACCGGGGAGCTGTTTTTT,CSASMTGNTGELFF
NA,TRBV5-4,TRBJ1-4,NA,TGTGCCAGCAGCTTCTCCTGGACGGAGCCGGACAGAAATGAAAAACTGTTTTTT,CASSFSWTEPDRNEKLFF
NA,TRBV7-9,TRBJ1-3,NA,TGTGCCAGCAGCGCCCGCCTTTCCGGGACTCTAGAATTTGGAAACACCATATATTTT,CASSARLSGTLEFGNTIYF